Below, one T cell receptor beta chain is given with its context. Its antigen is not known. These data belong to a study of response to subunit inactivated influenza vaccine. Overall study findings and caveats: That few new T cells are recruited by each seasonal influenza vaccination was the authors' suggestion.

The CDR3 is 14 amino acids. Trimming removed 5 bases from V and 1 base from J, with 9 bases in between. TCRdb re-derived calls from the RT-PCR reads in MiXCR, one entry per CDR3 protein. The data contain fewer than 250,000 distinct CDR3 sequences, approximately 15% of them singletons. Sequencing was performed on CD8+ T cells sorted from PBMCs, taken about 5 days after vaccination. This TCR was sampled from a man aged 50 to 60 who received an inactivated influenza vaccine. The J gene is TRBJ2-4, the V gene TRBV12-3 or TRBV12-4; D not certain. The CDR3: CASSPVEAKNIQYF. CDR3 sequence (DNA): TGTGCCAGCAGTCCAGTCGAGGCCAAAAACATTCAGTACTTC.